Sequencing of this T cell receptor beta chain was carried out in a study of T-cell reconstitution after alpha-beta-depleted transplantation in children. This CDR3 is 13 amino acids long. Trimming removed 10 bases from V and 6 bases from J; junction bases left unmatched: 11. Looked up from germline, CDR1 is LNHDA and CDR2 is SQIVND (reference sequence). Library preparation (for TCRbeta) was performed with unique molecular identifiers. Via MiXCR, TCRdb re-called the PCR reads, giving one row per CDR3 protein. The top ten hold over 3% of the sample, which has about 540,000 distinct CDR3 sequences, 18% seen once.

The gene calls are TRBV19 and TRBJ1-2; 7 bases align to TRBD1. The sample in question was PBMCs from the stem cell graft donor, obtained from the stem cell graft. This receptor was taken from a human donor who donated a stem cell graft to a child with acute lymphoblastic leukemia. The CDR3 DNA reads TGTGCCATTAAGGCCACAGGGGAGAATGGCTACACCTTC. This translates into CAIKATGENGYTF.